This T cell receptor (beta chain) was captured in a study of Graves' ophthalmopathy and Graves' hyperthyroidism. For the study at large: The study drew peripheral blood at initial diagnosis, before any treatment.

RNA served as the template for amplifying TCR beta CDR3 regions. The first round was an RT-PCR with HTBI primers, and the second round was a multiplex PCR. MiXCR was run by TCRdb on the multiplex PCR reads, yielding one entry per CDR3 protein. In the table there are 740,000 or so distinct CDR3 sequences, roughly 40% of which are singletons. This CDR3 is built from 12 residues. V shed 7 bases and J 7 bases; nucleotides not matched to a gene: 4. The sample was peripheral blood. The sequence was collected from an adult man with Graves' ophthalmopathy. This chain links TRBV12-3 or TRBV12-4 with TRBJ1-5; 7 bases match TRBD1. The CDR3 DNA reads TGTGCCAGCAAAGGGGGCAGGCAGCCCCAGCATTTT. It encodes CASKGGRQPQHF.